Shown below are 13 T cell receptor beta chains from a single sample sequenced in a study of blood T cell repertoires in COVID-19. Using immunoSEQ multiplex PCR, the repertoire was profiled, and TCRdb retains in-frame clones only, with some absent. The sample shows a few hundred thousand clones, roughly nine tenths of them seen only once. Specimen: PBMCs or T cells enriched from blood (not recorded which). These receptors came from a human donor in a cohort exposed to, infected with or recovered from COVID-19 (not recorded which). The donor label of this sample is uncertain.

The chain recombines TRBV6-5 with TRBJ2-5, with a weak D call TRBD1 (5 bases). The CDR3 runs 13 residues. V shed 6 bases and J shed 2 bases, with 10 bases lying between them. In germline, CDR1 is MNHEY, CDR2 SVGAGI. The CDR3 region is CASSLPGQETQYF. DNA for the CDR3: TGTGCCAGCAGCCTGCCAGGGCAAGAGACCCAGTACTTC.

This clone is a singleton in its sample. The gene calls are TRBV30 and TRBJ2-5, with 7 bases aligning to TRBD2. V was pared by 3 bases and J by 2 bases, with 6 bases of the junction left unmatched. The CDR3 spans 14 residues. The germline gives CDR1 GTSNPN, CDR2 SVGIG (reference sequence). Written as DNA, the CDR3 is TGTGCCTGGAGGACCCCGGGAGGACAAGAGACCCAGTACTTC. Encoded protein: CAWRTPGGQETQYF.

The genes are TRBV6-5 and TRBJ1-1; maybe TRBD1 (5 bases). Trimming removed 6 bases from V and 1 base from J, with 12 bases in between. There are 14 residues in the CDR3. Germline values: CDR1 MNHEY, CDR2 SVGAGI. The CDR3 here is CASRRDGRNTEAFF. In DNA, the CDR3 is TGTGCCAGCAGGCGGGACGGGAGGAACACTGAAGCTTTCTTT.

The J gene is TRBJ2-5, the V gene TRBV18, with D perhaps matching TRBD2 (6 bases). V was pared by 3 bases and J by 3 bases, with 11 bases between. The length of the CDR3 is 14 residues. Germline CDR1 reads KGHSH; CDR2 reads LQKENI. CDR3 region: CASSPRDGKETQYF. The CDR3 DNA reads TGTGCCAGCTCACCGCGGGACGGTAAAGAGACCCAGTACTTC.

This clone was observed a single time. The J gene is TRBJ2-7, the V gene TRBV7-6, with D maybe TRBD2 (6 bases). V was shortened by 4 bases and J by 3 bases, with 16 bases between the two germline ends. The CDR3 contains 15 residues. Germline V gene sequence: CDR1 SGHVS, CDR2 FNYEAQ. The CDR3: CASSSGKGGGYEQYF. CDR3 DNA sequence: TGTGCCAGCAGCTCCGGTAAGGGAGGCGGCTACGAGCAGTACTTC. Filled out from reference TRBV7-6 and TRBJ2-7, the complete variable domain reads GAGVSQSPRYKVTKRGQDVALRCDPISGHVSLYWYRQALGQGPEFLTYFNYEAQQDKSGLPNDRFSAERPEGSISTLTIQRTEQRDSAMYRCASSSGKGGGYEQYFGPGTRLTVT.

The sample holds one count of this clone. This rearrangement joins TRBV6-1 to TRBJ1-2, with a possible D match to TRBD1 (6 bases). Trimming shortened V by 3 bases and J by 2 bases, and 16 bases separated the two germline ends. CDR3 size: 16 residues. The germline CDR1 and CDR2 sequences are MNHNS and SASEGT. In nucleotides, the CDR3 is TGTGCCAGCAGTGATGGTCTCAGGACAGCCAACTATGGCTACACCTTC. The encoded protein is CASSDGLRTANYGYTF.

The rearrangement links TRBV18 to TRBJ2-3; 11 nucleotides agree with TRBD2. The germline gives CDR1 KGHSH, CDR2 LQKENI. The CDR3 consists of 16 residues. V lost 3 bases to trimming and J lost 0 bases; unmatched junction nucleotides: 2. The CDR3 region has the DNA TGTGCCAGCTCACCGAGACTAGCGGGGAGCACAGATACGCAGTATTTT. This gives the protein CASSPRLAGSTDTQYF.

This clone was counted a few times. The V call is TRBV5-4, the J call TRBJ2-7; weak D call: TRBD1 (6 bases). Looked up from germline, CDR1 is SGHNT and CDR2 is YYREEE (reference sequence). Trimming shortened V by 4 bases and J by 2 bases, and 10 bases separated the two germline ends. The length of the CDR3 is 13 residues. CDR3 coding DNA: TGTGCCAGCAGCCTGGACAGAGCCTACGAGCAGTACTTC. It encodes CASSLDRAYEQYF.

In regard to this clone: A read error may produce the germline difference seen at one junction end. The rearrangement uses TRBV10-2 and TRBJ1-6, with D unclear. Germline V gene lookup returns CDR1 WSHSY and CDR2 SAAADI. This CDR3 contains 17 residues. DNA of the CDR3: TGCGCCAGCACTGAGAGATCACGCAGCTCCTATAATTCACCCCTCCACTTT. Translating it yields CASTERSRSSYNSPLHF.

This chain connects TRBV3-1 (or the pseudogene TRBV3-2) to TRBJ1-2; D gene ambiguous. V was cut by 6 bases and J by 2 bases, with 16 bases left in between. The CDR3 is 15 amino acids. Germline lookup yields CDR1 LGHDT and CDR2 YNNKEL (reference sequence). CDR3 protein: CASSSIDRANYGYTF. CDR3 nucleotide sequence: TGTGCCAGCAGTTCCATTGATCGAGCAAACTATGGCTACACCTTC.

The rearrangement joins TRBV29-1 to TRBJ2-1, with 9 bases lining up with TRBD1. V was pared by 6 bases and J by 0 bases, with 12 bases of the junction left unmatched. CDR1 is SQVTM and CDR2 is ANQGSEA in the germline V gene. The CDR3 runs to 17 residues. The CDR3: CSVPGTGSFRSYNEQFF. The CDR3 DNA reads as TGCAGCGTCCCGGGGACAGGGTCTTTTCGCTCCTACAATGAGCAGTTCTTC.

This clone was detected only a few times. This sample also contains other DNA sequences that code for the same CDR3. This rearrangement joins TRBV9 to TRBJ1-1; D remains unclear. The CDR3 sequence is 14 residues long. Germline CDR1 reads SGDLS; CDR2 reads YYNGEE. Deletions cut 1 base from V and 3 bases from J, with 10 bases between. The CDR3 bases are TGTGCCAGCAGCGTACTTACCGGGGACACTGAAGCTTTCTTT. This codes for CASSVLTGDTEAFF. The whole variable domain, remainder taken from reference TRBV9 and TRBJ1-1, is DSGVTQTPKHLITATGQRVTLRCSPRSGDLSVYWYQQSLDQGLQFLIQYYNGEERAKGNILERFSAQQFPDLHSELNLSSLELGDSALYFCASSVLTGDTEAFFGQGTRLTVV.

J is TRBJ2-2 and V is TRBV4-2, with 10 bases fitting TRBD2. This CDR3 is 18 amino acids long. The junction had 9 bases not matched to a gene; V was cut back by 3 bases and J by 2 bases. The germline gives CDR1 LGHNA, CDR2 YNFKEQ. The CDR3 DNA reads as TGTGCCAGCAGCCACCCGCTTAGCGGGGGGCATAACACCGGGGAGCTGTTTTTT. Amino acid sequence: CASSHPLSGGHNTGELFF.